These 13 T cell receptor beta chains were all obtained from the same sample, sequenced in a study of blood T cell repertoires in COVID-19. Libraries were prepared by immunoSEQ multiplex PCR; TCRdb keeps only in-frame clonotypes and omits some of them. The data show 75,000 to 100,000 clones, about nine tenths seen once. The specimen sequenced was peripheral blood. Receptors originate from a woman aged 80 or older with acute or convalescent COVID-19.

This clone came up a few times. The chain couples TRBV3-1 (or the pseudogene TRBV3-2) to TRBJ1-1; no clear D gene. Germline V gene data show CDR1 as LGHDT and CDR2 as YNNKEL (reference sequence). The CDR3 loop spans 14 amino acids. Trimming cost V 4 bases and J 6 bases, with 15 bases left between them. The CDR3 sequence: CASSPTLKGAEAFF. CDR3 coding DNA: TGTGCCAGCAGCCCCACGCTGAAAGGAGCTGAAGCTTTCTTT.

This clone was detected a few times. The chain carries TRBV6-5 and TRBJ1-2, with TRBD1 identical over 11 bases. This CDR3 comprises 11 residues. V trimming: 6 bases; J trimming: 13 bases; junction bases outside the gene matches: 4. CDR1 is MNHEY and CDR2 is SVGAGI in the germline V gene. This chain's CDR3 is CASSGTGGLTF. DNA of the CDR3: TGTGCCAGCAGCGGGACAGGGGGTCTCACCTTC.

The V gene is TRBV21-1, the J gene TRBJ2-1; the table's D call of TRBD1 was not tested on the DNA. TRBV21-1 is recorded as a pseudogene. The CDR3 length is 14 residues. CDR3 amino acids: CASSPPGQGNEQFF. The DNA for the CDR3 is TGTGCCAGCAGCCCCCCGGGACAGGGGAATGAGCAGTTCTTC.

This clone showed up just once. This CDR3 is CASSTVASLRHNEQFF. The CDR3, as DNA: TGTGCCAGCAGCACCGTAGCGAGCCTAAGACACAATGAGCAGTTCTTC. This chain joins TRBV7-8 and TRBJ2-1; possible D gene TRBD2, 5 bases. V shed 5 bases and J shed 5 bases, with 19 bases lying between them. Germline V gene sequence: CDR1 SGHVS, CDR2 FQNEAQ. This CDR3 region has 16 residues.

The V and J genes are TRBV13 and TRBJ1-1; D is unclear. The V gene lost 5 bases and the J gene lost 5 bases, with 15 bases spanning the gap. The CDR3 length is 14 residues. The germline CDR1 and CDR2 sequences are PRHDT and FYEKMQ (reference sequence). CDR3 region: CASSLNLERTEAFF. The CDR3 region has the DNA TGTGCCAGCAGCCTCAATCTAGAAAGGACTGAAGCTTTCTTT.

J is TRBJ1-3 and V is TRBV5-1; TRBD1 aligns across 8 bases. V lost 5 bases to trimming and J lost 0 bases; unmatched junction nucleotides: 1. The CDR3 length is 14 residues. Per germline, CDR1 SGHRS and CDR2 YFSETQ. For the CDR3, the DNA is TGCGCCAGCAGGGGACAGGTCTCTGGAAACACCATATATTTT. This translates into CASRGQVSGNTIYF. Together with reference TRBV5-1 and TRBJ1-3, the CDR3 gives the full variable domain: KAGVTQTPRYLIKTRGQQVTLSCSPISGHRSVSWYQQTPGQGLQFLFEYFSETQRNKGNFPGRFSGRQFSNSRSEMNVSTLELGDSALYLCASRGQVSGNTIYFGEGSWLTVV.

J is TRBJ2-3 and V is TRBV7-9; no clear D gene. The CDR3 is 13 amino acids. Germline V gene data show CDR1 as SEHNR and CDR2 as FQNEAQ (reference sequence). Deletions cut 1 base from V and 6 bases from J, with 8 bases between. CDR3 nucleotide sequence: TGTGCCAGCAGCTTAGGATCCCGGGATACGCAGTATTTT. Translated, it gives CASSLGSRDTQYF.

V gene TRBV28 combines with J gene TRBJ1-4; possible D gene TRBD1, 6 bases. V shed 5 bases and J shed 0 bases, with 7 bases lying between them. Looked up from germline, CDR1 is MDHEN and CDR2 is SYDVKM. The CDR3 totals 14 residues. The CDR3 bases are TGTGCCAGCAGTCCAGGGGCAACTAATGAAAAACTGTTTTTT. Encoded protein: CASSPGATNEKLFF. Using reference TRBV28 and TRBJ1-4 for the parts outside the CDR3, the full variable domain is DVKVTQSSRYLVKRTGEKVFLECVQDMDHENMFWYRQDPGLGLRLIYFSYDVKMKEKGDIPEGYSVSREKKERFSLILESASTNQTSMYLCASSPGATNEKLFFGSGTQLSVL.

This rearrangement joins TRBV30 to TRBJ2-1; D is unclear. In germline, CDR1 is GTSNPN, CDR2 SVGIG (reference sequence). Trimming took 5 bases from V and 5 from J, leaving 7 bases between them. CDR3 length: 11 amino acids. CDR3 nucleotides: TGTGCCTGGGAACGGGACAATGAGCAGTTCTTC. It translates to CAWERDNEQFF.

The V gene is TRBV24-1, the J gene TRBJ2-1; D is uncertain. Germline V gives CDR1 KGHDR, CDR2 SFDVKD. This CDR3 is built from 13 residues. V was clipped by 1 base and J by 11 bases, with 11 bases between them. This chain's CDR3 is CATSDFTTPQQFF. DNA for the CDR3: TGTGCCACCAGTGATTTTACTACCCCCCAGCAGTTCTTC.

The chain couples TRBV30 to TRBJ1-5, with D hard to call. The CDR3 loop spans 12 amino acids. Germline-derived CDR1 and CDR2 are GTSNPN and SVGIG (reference sequence). Trimming took 2 bases from V and 4 from J, leaving 6 bases between them. The CDR3 nucleotides are TGTGCCTGGAGTTGGAGAAATCAGCCCCAGCATTTT. This codes for CAWSWRNQPQHF.

The chain links TRBV7-8 to TRBJ2-7; unclear D gene. This CDR3 comprises 14 residues. Germline lookup yields CDR1 SGHVS and CDR2 FQNEAQ. V gave up 1 base and J gave up 1 base, with 8 bases separating them. Here the CDR3 reads CASSLDRASYEQYF. The DNA of the CDR3 is TGTGCCAGCAGCTTAGATCGAGCTTCCTACGAGCAGTACTTC.

This chain links TRBV5-1 with TRBJ2-1; 12 bases line up with TRBD2. V lost 4 bases, J lost 2 bases, and 7 bases stayed unmatched. Per the germline V gene, CDR1 is SGHRS and CDR2 is YFSETQ. The CDR3 is made up of 17 amino acids. The CDR3 is CASSRLAGVGAYNEQFF. CDR3 coding DNA: TGCGCCAGCAGCCGACTAGCGGGAGTAGGCGCCTACAATGAGCAGTTCTTC.